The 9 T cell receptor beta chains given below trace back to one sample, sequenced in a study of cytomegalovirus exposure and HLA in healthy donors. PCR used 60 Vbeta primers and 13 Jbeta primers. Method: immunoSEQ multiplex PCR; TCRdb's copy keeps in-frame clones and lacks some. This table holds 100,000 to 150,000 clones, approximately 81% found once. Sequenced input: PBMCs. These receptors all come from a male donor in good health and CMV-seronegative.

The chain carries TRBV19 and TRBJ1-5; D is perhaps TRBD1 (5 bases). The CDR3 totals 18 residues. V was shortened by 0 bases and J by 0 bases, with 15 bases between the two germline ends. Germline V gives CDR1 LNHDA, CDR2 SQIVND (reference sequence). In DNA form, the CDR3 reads TGTGCCAGTAGTATAGATGGCCAGGGATACCATAGCAATCAGCCCCAGCATTTT. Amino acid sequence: CASSIDGQGYHSNQPQHF. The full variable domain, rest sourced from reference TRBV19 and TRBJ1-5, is DGGITQSPKYLFRKEGQNVTLSCEQNLNHDAMYWYRQDPGQGLRLIYYSQIVNDFQKGDIAEGYSVSREKKESFPLTVTSAQKNPTAFYLCASSIDGQGYHSNQPQHFGDGTRLSIL.

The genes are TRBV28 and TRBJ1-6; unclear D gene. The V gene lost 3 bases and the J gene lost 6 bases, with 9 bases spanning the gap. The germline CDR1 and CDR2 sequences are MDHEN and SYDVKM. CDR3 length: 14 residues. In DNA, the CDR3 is TGTGCCAGCAGTTTTTATAGAGCTAATTCACCCCTCCACTTT. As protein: CASSFYRANSPLHF.

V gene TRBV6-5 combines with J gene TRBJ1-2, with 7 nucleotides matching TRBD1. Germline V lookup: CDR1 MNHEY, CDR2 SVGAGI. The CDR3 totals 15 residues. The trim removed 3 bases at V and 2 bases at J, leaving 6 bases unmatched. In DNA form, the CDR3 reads TGTGCCAGCAGTTATCCTACAGGGGCCAACTATGGCTACACCTTC. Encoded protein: CASSYPTGANYGYTF.

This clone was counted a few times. CDR3 DNA sequence: TGTGCCAGCAGCGCCCACAGGGGTTGGAGCTCCTACAATGAGCAGTTCTTC. Amino acids: CASSAHRGWSSYNEQFF. The chain combines TRBV9 with TRBJ2-1; the match to TRBD1 covers 7 bases. The CDR3 runs to 17 residues. Germline CDR1 and CDR2: SGDLS and YYNGEE. Trimming removed 3 bases from V and 0 bases from J; junction bases left unmatched: 9.

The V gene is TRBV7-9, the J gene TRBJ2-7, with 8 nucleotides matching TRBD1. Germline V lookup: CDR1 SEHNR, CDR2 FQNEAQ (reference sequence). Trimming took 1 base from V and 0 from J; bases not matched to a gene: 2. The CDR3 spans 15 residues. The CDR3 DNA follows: TGTGCCAGCAGCTTAGGCACAGGGGGCTCCTACGAGCAGTACTTC. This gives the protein CASSLGTGGSYEQYF.

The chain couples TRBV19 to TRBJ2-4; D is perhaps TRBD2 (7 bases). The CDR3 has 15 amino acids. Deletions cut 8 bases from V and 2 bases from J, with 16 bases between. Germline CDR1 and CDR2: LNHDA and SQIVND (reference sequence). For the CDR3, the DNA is TGTGCCAGTCTCGACGGGGGGCCTACCAAAAACATTCAGTACTTC. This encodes CASLDGGPTKNIQYF.

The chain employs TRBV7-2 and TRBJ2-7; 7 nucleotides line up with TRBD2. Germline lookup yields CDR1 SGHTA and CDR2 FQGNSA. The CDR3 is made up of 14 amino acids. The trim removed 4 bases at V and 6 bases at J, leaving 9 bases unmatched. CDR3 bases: TGTGCCAGCAGCTCGGGGACTATTGGCCGCGAGCAGTACTTC. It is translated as CASSSGTIGREQYF.

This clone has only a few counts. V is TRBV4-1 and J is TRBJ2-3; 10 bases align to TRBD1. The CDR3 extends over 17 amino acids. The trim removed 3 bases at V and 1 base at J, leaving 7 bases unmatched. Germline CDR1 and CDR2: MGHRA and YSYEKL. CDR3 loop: CASSHDGQGVGTDTQYF. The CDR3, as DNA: TGCGCCAGCAGCCATGACGGACAGGGGGTCGGCACAGATACGCAGTATTTT.

The CDR3 bases are TGTGCCAGCAGCGTCGCTGCTTGGACACTTTACAATGAGCAGTTCTTC. Its translation: CASSVAAWTLYNEQFF. The chain employs TRBV9 and TRBJ2-1, with D possibly TRBD1 on 5 matching bases. The germline gives CDR1 SGDLS, CDR2 YYNGEE. The CDR3 has 16 residues. The germline V and J ends were trimmed by 2 bases and 4 bases, with 16 bases remaining between them. The whole variable domain, remainder taken from reference TRBV9 and TRBJ2-1, is DSGVTQTPKHLITATGQRVTLRCSPRSGDLSVYWYQQSLDQGLQFLIQYYNGEERAKGNILERFSAQQFPDLHSELNLSSLELGDSALYFCASSVAAWTLYNEQFFGPGTRLTVL.